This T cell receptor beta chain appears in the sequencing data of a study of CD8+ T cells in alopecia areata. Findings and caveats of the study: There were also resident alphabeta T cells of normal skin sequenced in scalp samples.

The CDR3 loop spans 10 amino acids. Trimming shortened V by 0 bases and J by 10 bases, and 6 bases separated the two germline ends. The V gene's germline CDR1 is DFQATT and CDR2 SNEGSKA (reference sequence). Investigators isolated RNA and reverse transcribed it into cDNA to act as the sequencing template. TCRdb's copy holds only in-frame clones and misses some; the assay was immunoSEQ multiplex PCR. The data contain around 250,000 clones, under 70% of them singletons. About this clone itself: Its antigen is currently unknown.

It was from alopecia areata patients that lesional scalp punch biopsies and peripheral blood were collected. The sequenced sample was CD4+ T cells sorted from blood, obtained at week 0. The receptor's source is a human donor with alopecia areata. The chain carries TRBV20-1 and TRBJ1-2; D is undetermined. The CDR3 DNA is TGCAGTGCTAGAGATAGAATCTACACCTTC. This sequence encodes CSARDRIYTF.